This note documents a single T cell receptor beta chain sequence. As processed by the authors: Nucleated cell number was recorded as an estimate derived from reference gene primer amplification. Sequencing was performed with immunoSEQ multiplex PCR; in TCRdb, only in-frame clones are kept and a portion is missing. From that table come the V and J calls and clone size; the DNA was used to work out D and trimming. The table includes around 100,000 clones, around 83% detected once. The source of the sample is a study of blood T cell repertoires in COVID-19. About the study: Researchers got acute and convalescent COVID-19 samples from the United States, Italy and Spain. Nucleic acid was either cDNA or gDNA, and it came from T cells, B-cell-depleted T cells, or PBMCs.

Sequencing was performed on peripheral blood. The source of this sequence is a man between 65 and 79 years old with acute or convalescent COVID-19.

The CDR3 DNA sequence: TGCGCCAGCAGCTCAGGTTACGGGACTAGCGGGAGTGCAGATACGCAGTATTTT. It is translated as CASSSGYGTSGSADTQYF. The chain uses TRBV5-1 and TRBJ2-3; TRBD2 aligns across 14 bases. The germline gives CDR1 SGHRS, CDR2 YFSETQ. The CDR3 is made up of 18 amino acids. With 3 bases clipped from V and 4 bases from J, the junction kept 10 bases outside the gene matches.